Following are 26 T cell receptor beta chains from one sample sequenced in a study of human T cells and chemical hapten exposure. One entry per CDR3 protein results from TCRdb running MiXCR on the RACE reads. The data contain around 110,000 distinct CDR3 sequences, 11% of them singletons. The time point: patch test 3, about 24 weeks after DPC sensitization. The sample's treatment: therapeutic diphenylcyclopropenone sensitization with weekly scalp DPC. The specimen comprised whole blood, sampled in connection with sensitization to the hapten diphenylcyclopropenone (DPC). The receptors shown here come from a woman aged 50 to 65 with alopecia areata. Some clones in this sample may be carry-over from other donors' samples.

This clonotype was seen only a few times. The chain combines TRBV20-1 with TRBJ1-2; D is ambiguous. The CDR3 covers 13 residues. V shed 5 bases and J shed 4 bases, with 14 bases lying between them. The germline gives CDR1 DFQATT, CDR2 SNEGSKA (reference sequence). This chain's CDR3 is CSAPDLSTYGYTF. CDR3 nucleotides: TGCAGTGCTCCGGACTTATCTACCTATGGCTACACCTTC.

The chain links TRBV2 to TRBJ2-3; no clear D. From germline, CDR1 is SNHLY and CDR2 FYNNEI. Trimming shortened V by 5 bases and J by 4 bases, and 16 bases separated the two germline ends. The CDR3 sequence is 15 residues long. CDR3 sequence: CASSQRLLTADTQYF. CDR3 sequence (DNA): TGTGCCAGCAGTCAACGGCTACTAACCGCAGATACGCAGTATTTT.

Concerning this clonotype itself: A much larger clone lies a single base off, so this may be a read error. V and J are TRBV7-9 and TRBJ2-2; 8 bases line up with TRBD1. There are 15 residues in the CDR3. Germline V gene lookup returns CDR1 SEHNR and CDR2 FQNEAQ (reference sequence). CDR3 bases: TGTGACAGCATCTCGGGACAGGAGAGGATCGGGGAGCTGTTTTTT. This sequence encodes CDSISGQERIGELFF.

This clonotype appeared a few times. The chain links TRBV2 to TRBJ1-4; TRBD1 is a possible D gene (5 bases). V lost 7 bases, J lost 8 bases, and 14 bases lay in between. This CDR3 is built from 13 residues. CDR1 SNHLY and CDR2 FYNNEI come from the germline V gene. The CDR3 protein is CASTPGTLEKLFF. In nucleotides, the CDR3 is TGTGCCAGCACCCCGGGGACCCTAGAAAAACTGTTTTTT.

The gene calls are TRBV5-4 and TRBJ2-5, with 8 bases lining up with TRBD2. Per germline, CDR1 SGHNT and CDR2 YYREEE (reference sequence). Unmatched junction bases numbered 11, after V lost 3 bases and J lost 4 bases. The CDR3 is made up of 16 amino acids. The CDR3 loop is CASSSGRDREGETQYF. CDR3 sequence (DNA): TGTGCCAGCAGCTCGGGACGGGACCGGGAGGGAGAGACCCAGTACTTC.

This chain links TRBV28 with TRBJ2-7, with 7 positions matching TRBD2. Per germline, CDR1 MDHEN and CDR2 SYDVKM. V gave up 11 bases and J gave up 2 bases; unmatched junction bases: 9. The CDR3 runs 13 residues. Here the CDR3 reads CAYSTSSTYEQYF. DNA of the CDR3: TGTGCCTATTCGACTAGCTCCACCTACGAGCAGTACTTC.

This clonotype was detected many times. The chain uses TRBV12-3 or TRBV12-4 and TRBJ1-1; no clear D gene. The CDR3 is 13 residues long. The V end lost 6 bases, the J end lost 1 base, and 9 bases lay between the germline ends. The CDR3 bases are TGTGCCAGCAGCATCTCCGCGAACACTGAAGCTTTCTTT. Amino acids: CASSISANTEAFF.

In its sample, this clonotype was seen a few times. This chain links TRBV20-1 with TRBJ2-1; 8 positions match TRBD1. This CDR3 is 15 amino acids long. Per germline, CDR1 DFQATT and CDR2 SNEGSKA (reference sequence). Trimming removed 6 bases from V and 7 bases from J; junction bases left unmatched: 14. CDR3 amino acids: CSAQFRDRGVNEQFF. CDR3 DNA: TGCAGTGCCCAATTCCGAGACAGGGGAGTGAATGAGCAGTTCTTC.

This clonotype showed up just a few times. CDR3 region: CASGRGGETQYF. CDR3 in DNA: TGTGCCAGCGGAAGGGGGGGGGAGACCCAGTACTTC. This chain joins TRBV28 and TRBJ2-5, with a tentative D call TRBD2 (7 bases). The germline V and J ends were trimmed by 8 bases and 5 bases, with 12 bases remaining between them. The V gene's germline CDR1 is MDHEN and CDR2 SYDVKM. The CDR3 spans 12 residues.

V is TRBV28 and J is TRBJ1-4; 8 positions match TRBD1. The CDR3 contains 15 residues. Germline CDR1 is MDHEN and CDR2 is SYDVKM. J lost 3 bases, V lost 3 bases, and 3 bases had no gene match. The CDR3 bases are TGTGCCAGCAGTTTCACAGGGGGTTCTAATGAAAAACTGTTTTTT. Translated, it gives CASSFTGGSNEKLFF.

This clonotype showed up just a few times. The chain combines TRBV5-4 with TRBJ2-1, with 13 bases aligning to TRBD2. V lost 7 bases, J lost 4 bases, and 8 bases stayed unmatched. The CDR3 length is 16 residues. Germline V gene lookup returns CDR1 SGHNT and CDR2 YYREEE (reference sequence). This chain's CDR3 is CASGEGTSGTYNEQFF. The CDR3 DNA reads TGTGCCAGCGGAGAGGGGACTAGCGGGACATACAATGAGCAGTTCTTC.

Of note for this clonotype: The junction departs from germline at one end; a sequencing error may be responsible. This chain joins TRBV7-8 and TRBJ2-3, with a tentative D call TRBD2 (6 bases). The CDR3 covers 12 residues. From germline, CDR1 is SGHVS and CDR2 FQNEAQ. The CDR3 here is CASSLAPDTQYF. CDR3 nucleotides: TGTGCCAGCAGCCTAGCGCCAGATACGCAGTATTTT.

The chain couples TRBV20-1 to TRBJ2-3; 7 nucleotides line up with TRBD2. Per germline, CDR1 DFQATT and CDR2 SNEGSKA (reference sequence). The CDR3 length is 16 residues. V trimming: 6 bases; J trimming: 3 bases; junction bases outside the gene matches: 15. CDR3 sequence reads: CSALPLLRELTDTQYF. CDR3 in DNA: TGCAGTGCCCTCCCCCTACTGCGGGAGTTGACAGATACGCAGTATTTT.

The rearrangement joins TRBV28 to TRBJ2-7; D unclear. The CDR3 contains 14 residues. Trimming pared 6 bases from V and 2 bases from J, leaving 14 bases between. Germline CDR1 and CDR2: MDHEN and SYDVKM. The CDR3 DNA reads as TGTGCCAGCAGCCCCACGAGACGCACCTACGAGCAGTACTTC. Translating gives CASSPTRRTYEQYF.

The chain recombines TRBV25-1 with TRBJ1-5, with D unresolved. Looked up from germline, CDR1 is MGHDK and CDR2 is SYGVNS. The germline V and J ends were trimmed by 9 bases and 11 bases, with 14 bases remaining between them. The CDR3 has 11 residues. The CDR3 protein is CASGFGSAQHF. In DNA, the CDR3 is TGTGCCAGTGGATTTGGGTCTGCCCAGCATTTT. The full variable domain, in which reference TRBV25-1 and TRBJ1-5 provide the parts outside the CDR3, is EADIYQTPRYLVIGTGKKITLECSQTMGHDKMYWYQQDPGMELHLIHYSYGVNSTEKGDLSSESTVSRIRTEHFPLTLESARPSHTSQYLCASGFGSAQHFGDGTRLSIL.

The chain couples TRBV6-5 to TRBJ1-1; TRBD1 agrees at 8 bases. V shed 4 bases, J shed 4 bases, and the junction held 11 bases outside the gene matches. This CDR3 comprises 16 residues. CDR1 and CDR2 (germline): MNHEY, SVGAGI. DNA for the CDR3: TGTGCCAGCAGTTTAACAGGGGGTCTTTTGGGCACTGAAGCTTTCTTT. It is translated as CASSLTGGLLGTEAFF.

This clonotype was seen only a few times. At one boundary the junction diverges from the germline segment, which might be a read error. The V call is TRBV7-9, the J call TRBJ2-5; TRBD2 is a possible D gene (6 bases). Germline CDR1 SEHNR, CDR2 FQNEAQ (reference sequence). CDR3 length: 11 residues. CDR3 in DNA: TGTGCCAGCAGTTTACGAGGATTGGAGGGCTTC. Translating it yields CASSLRGLEGF.

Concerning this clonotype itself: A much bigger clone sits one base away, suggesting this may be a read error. Here the CDR3 reads CASSIRESPLHF. CDR3 DNA: TGTGCCAGCAGCATCAGGGAATCACCCCTCCACTTT. This sequence joins TRBV7-8 and TRBJ1-6, with a tentative D call TRBD1 (5 bases). Deletions cut 5 bases from V and 10 bases from J, with 9 bases between. CDR3 length: 12 residues. Germline CDR1 reads SGHVS; CDR2 reads FQNEAQ.

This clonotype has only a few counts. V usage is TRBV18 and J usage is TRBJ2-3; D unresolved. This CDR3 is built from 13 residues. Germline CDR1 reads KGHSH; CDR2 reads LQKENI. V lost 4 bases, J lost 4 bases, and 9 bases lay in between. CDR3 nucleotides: TGTGCCAGCTCACTGGGGTTCCCAGATACGCAGTATTTT. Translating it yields CASSLGFPDTQYF.

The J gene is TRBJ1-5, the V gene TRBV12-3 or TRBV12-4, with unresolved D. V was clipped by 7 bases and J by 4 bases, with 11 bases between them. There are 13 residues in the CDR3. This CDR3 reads CASTPSENQPQHF. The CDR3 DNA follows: TGTGCCAGCACCCCCAGCGAAAATCAGCCCCAGCATTTT.

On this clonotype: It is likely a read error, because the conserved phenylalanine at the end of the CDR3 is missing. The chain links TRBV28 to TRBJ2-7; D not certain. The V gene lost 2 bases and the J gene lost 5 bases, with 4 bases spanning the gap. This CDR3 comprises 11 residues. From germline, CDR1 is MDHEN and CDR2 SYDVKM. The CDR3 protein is CASSLGNEQYS. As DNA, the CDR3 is TGTGCCAGCAGTTTAGGGAACGAGCAGTACTCC.

Here the CDR3 DNA reads TGCAGCGTTGAAGATACGAGACAAGGGGGCTACGAGCAGTACTTC. This sequence encodes CSVEDTRQGGYEQYF. V gene TRBV29-1 combines with J gene TRBJ2-7; D possibly corresponds to TRBD1 (6 bases). Germline CDR1 SQVTM, CDR2 ANQGSEA. This CDR3 comprises 15 residues. The V end was cut by 0 bases, the J end by 3 bases, with 15 bases between.

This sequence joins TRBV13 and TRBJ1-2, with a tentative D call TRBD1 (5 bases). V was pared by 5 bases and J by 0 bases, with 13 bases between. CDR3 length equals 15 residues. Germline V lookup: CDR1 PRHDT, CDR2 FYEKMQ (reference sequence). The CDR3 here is CASSLTTASNYGYTF. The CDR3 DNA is TGTGCCAGCAGCCTGACGACAGCCTCTAACTATGGCTACACCTTC.

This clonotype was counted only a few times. In DNA, the CDR3 is TGTGCCATCAGGCCCCCCGGGACCGGGGAGCTGTTTTTT. This sequence encodes CAIRPPGTGELFF. The chain is built from TRBV10-3 and TRBJ2-2; unclear D gene. The CDR3 consists of 13 residues. Germline V CDR1 and CDR2: ENHRY, SYGVKD. The V end lost 6 bases, the J end lost 5 bases, and 10 bases lay between the germline ends.

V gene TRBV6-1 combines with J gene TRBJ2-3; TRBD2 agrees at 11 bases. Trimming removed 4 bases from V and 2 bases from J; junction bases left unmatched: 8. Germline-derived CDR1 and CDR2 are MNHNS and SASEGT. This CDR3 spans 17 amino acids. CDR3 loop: CASSALAGGPHTDTQYF. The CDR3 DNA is TGTGCCAGCAGTGCCCTAGCGGGGGGACCCCACACAGATACGCAGTATTTT.

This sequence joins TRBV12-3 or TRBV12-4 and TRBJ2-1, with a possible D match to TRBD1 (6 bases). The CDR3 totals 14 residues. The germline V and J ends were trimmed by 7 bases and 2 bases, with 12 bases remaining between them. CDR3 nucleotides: TGTGCCAGCATCCCAGGGGACGCCTACAATGAGCAGTTCTTC. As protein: CASIPGDAYNEQFF.